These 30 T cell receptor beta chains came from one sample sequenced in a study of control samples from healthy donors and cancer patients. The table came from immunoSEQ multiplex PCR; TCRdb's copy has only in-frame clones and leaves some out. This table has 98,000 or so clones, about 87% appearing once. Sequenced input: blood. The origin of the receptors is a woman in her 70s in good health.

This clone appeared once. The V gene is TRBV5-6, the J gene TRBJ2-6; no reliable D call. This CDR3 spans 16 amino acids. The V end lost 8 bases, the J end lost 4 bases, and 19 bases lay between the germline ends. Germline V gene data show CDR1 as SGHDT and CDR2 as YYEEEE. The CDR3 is CASRVSPLAGANVLTF. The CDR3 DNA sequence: TGTGCCAGTCGTGTGTCCCCCCTCGCCGGGGCCAACGTCCTGACTTTC.

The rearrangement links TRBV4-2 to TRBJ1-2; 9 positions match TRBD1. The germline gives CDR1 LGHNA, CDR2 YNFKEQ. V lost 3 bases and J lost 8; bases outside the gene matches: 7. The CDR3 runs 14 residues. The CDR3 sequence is CASSQSGQGRGYTF. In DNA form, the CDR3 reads TGTGCCAGCAGCCAGTCCGGACAGGGGCGGGGCTACACCTTC.

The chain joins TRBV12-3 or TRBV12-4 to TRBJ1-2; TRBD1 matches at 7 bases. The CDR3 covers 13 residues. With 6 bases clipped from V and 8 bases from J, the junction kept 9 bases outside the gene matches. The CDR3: CASSLTGAGGYTF. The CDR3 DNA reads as TGTGCCAGCAGCCTAACAGGGGCGGGGGGCTACACCTTC.

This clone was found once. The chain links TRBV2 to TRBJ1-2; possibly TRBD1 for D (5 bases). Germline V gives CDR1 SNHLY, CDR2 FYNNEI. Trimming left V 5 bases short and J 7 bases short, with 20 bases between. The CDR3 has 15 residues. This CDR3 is CASSPRGRDQGGYTF. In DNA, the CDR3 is TGTGCCAGCAGTCCCCGGGGGAGGGATCAAGGTGGCTACACCTTC.

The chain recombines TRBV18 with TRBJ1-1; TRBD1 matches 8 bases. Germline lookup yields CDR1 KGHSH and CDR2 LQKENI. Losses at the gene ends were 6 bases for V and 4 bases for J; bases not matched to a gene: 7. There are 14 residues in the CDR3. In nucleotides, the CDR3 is TGTGCCAGCTCCCTACAGGGGGAAATCACTGAAGCTTTCTTT. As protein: CASSLQGEITEAFF. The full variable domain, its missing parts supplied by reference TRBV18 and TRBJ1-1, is NAGVMQNPRHLVRRRGQEARLRCSPMKGHSHVYWYRQLPEEGLKFMVYLQKENIIDESGMPKERFSAEFPKEGPSILRIQQVVRGDSAAYFCASSLQGEITEAFFGQGTRLTVV.

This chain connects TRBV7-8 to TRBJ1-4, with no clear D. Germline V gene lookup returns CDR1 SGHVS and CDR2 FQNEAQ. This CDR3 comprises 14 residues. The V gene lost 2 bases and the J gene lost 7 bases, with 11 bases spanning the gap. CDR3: CASSLMGNSEKLFF. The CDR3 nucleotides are TGTGCCAGCAGCTTAATGGGGAACAGTGAAAAACTGTTTTTT.

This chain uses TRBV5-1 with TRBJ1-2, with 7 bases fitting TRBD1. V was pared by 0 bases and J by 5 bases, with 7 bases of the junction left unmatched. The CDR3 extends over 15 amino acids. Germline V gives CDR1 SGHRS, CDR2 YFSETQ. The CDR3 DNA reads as TGCGCCAGCAGCTTGGGACAGGGTGTCTCTTATGGCTACACCTTC. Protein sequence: CASSLGQGVSYGYTF. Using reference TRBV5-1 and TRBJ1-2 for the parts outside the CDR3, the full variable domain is KAGVTQTPRYLIKTRGQQVTLSCSPISGHRSVSWYQQTPGQGLQFLFEYFSETQRNKGNFPGRFSGRQFSNSRSEMNVSTLELGDSALYLCASSLGQGVSYGYTFGSGTRLTVV.

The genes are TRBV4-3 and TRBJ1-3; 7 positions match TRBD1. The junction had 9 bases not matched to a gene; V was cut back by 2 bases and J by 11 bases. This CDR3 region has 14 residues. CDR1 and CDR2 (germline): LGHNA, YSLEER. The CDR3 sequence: CASSQNRGQNPIYF. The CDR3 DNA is TGCGCCAGCAGCCAAAATAGGGGACAGAACCCCATATATTTT.

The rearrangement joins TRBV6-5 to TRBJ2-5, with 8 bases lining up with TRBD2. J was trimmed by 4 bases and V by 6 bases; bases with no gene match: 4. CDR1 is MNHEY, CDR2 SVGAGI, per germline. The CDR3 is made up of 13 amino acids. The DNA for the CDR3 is TGTGCCAGCAGCGTCGGGAGGGCAGAGACCCAGTACTTC. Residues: CASSVGRAETQYF.

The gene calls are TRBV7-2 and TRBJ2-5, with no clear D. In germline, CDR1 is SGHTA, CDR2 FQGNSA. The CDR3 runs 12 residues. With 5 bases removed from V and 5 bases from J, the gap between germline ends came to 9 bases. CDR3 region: CASSPTTETQYF. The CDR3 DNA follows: TGTGCCAGCAGCCCGACCACTGAGACCCAGTACTTC. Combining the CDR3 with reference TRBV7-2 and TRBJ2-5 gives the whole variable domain GAGVSQSPSNKVTEKGKDVELRCDPISGHTALYWYRQSLGQGLEFLIYFQGNSAPDKSGLPSDRFSAERTGGSVSTLTIQRTQQEDSAVYLCASSPTTETQYFGPGTRLLVL.

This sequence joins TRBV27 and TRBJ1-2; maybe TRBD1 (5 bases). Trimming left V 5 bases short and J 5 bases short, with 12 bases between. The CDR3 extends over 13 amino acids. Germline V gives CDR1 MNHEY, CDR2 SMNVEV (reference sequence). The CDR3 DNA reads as TGTGCCAGCAGTGAAAGAGGGGCTTATGGCTACACCTTC. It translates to CASSERGAYGYTF.

The CDR3 is CASSLDRGEAFF. The DNA for the CDR3 is TGTGCCAGCAGCTTAGATAGGGGGGAAGCTTTCTTT. The rearrangement links TRBV11-2 to TRBJ1-1; maybe TRBD1 (6 bases). The CDR3 sequence is 12 residues long. Germline CDR1 SGHAT, CDR2 FQNNGV. Trimming cost V 0 bases and J 8 bases, with 7 bases left between them.

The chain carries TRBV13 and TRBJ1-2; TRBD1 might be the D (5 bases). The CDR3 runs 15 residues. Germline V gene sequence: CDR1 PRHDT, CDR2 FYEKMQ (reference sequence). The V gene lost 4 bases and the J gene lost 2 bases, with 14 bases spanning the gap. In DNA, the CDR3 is TGTGCCAGCAGCTCCACAGCGGAGGGGAACTATGGCTACACCTTC. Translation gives CASSSTAEGNYGYTF. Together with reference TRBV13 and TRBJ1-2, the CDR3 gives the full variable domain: AAGVIQSPRHLIKEKRETATLKCYPIPRHDTVYWYQQGPGQDPQFLISFYEKMQSDKGSIPDRFSAQQFSDYHSELNMSSLELGDSALYFCASSSTAEGNYGYTFGSGTRLTVV.

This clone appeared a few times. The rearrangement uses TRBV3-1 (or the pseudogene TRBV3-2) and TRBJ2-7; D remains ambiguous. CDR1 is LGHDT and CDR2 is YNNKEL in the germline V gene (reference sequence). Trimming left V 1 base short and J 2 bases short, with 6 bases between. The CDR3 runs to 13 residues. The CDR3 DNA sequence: TGTGCCAGCAGCCAAGGCGACGCCTACGAGCAGTACTTC. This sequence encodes CASSQGDAYEQYF.

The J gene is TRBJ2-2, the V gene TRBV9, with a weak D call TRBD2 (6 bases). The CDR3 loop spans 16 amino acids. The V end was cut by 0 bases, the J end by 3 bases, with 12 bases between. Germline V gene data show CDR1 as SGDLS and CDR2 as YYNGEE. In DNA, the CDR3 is TGTGCCAGCAGCGTAGATGGGGGGTCGGACACCGGGGAGCTGTTTTTT. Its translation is CASSVDGGSDTGELFF.

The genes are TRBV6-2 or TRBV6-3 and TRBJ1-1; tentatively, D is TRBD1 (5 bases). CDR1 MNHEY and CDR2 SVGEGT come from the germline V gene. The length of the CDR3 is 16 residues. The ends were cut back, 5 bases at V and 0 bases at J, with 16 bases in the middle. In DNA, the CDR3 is TGTGCCAGCAGTACCCCGGGGCTATTGATGAACACTGAAGCTTTCTTT. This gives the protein CASSTPGLLMNTEAFF.

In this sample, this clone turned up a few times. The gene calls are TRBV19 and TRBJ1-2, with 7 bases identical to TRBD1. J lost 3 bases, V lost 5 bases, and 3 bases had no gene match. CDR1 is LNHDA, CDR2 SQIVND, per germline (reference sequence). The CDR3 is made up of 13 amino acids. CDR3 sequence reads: CASSPTGDYGYTF. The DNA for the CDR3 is TGTGCCAGTAGTCCCACAGGGGACTATGGCTACACCTTC.

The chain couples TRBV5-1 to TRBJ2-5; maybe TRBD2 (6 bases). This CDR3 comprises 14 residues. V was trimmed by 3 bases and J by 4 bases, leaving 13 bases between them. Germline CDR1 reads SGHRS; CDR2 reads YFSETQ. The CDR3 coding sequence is TGCGCCAGCAGCTCCACTCCGGGGGTAGAGACCCAGTACTTC. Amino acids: CASSSTPGVETQYF.

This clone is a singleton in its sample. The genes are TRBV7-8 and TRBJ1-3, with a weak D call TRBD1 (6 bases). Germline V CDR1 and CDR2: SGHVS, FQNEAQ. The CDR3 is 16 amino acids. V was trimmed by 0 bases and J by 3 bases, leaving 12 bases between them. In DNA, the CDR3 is TGTGCCAGCAGCTTAGCGACGGGGGCAATTGGAAACACCATATATTTT. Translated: CASSLATGAIGNTIYF. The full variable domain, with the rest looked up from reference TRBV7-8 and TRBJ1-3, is GAGVSQSPRYKVAKRGQDVALRCDPISGHVSLFWYQQALGQGPEFLTYFQNEAQLDKSGLPSDRFFAERPEGSVSTLKIQRTQQEDSAVYLCASSLATGAIGNTIYFGEGSWLTVV.

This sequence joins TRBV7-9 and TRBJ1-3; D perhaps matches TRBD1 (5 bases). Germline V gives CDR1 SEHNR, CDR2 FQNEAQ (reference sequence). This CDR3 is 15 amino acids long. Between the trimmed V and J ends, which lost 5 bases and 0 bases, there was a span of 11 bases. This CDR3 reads CASSPGRLSGNTIYF. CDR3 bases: TGTGCCAGCAGCCCGGGACGGCTCTCTGGAAACACCATATATTTT.

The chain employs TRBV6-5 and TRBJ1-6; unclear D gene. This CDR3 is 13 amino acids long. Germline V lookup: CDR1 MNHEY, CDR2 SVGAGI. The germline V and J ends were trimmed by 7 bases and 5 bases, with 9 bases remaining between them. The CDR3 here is CASKPENNSPLHF. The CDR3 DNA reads TGTGCCAGCAAACCAGAAAATAATTCACCCCTCCACTTT.

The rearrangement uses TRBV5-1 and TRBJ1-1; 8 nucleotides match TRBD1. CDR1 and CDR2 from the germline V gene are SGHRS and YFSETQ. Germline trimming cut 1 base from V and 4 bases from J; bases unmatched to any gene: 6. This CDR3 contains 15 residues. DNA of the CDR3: TGCGCCAGCAGCTTGAGGCAGGGGGCCCCCACTGAAGCTTTCTTT. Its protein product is CASSLRQGAPTEAFF.

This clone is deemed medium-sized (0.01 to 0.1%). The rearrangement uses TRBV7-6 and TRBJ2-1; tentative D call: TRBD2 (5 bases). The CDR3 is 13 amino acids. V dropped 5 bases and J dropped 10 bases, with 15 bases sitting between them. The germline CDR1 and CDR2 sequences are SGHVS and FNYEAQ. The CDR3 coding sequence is TGTGCCAGCAGCCCGCCGGGGATGCTGGAGCAGTTCTTC. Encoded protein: CASSPPGMLEQFF.

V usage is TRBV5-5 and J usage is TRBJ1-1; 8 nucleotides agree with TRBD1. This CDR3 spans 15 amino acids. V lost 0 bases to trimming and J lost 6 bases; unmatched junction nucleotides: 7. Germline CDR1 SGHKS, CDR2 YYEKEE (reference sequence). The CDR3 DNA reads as TGTGCCAGCAGCTTGGTGCAGGGGGCATTTTCTGAAGCTTTCTTT. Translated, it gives CASSLVQGAFSEAFF.

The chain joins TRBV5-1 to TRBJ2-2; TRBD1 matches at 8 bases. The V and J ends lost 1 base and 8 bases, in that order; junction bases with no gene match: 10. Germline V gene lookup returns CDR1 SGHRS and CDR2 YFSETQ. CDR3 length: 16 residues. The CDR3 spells CASSLRGTGISGELFF. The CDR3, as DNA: TGCGCCAGCAGCTTGCGAGGGACAGGAATATCGGGGGAGCTGTTTTTT. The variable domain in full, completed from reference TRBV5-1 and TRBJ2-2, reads KAGVTQTPRYLIKTRGQQVTLSCSPISGHRSVSWYQQTPGQGLQFLFEYFSETQRNKGNFPGRFSGRQFSNSRSEMNVSTLELGDSALYLCASSLRGTGISGELFFGEGSRLTVL.

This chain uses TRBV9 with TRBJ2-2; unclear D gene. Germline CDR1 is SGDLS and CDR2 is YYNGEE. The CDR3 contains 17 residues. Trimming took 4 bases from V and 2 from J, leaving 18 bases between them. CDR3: CASSTEPGRLNTGELFF. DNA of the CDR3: TGTGCCAGCAGCACAGAGCCGGGCCGTCTTAACACCGGGGAGCTGTTTTTT. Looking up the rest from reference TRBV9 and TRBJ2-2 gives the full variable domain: DSGVTQTPKHLITATGQRVTLRCSPRSGDLSVYWYQQSLDQGLQFLIQYYNGEERAKGNILERFSAQQFPDLHSELNLSSLELGDSALYFCASSTEPGRLNTGELFFGEGSRLTVL.

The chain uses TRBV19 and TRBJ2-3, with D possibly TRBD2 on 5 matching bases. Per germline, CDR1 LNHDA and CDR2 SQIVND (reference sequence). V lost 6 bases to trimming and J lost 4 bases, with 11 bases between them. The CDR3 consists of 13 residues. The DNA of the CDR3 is TGTGCCAGTAGCTCGGGGTTCCCAGATACGCAGTATTTT. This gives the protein CASSSGFPDTQYF.

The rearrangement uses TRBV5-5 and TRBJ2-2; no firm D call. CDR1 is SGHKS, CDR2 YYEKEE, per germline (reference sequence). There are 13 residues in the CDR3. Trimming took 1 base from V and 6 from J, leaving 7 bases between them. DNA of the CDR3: TGTGCCAGCAGCTTGTTAACGCCCGGGGAGCTGTTTTTT. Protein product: CASSLLTPGELFF. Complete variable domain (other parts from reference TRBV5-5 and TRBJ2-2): DAGVTQSPTHLIKTRGQQVTLRCSPISGHKSVSWYQQVLGQGPQFIFQYYEKEERGRGNFPDRFSARQFPNYSSELNVNALLLGDSALYLCASSLLTPGELFFGEGSRLTVL.

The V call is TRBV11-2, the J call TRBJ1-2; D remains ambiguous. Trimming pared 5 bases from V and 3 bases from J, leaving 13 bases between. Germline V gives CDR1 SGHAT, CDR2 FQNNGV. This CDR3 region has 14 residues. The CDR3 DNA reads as TGTGCCAGCAGCCCCAATCGGATGCACTATGGCTACACCTTC. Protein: CASSPNRMHYGYTF.

As DNA, the CDR3 is TGCAGCGTTGACAGTGGAGATACGCAGTATTTT. As protein: CSVDSGDTQYF. V usage is TRBV29-1 and J usage is TRBJ2-3; no clear D. CDR3 size: 11 residues. The ends were cut back, 3 bases at V and 5 bases at J, with 6 bases in the middle. Germline assignment: CDR1 SQVTM and CDR2 ANQGSEA.